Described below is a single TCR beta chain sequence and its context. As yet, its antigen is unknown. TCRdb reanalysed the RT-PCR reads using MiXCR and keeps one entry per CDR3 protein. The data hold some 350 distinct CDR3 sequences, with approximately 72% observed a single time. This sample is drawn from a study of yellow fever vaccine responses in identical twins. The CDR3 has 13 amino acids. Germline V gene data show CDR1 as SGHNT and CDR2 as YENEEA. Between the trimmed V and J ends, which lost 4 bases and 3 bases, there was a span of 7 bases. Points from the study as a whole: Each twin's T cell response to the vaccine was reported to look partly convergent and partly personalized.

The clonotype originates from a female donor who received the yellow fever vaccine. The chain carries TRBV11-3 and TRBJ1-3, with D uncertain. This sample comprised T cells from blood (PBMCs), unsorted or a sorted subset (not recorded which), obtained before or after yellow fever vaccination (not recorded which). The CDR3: CASSSDGGNTIYF. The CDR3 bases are TGTGCCAGCAGCTCGGACGGTGGAAACACCATATATTTT. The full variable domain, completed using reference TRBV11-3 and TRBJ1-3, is EAGVVQSPRYKIIEKKQPVAFWCNPISGHNTLYWYLQNLGQGPELLIRYENEEAVDDSQLPKDRFSAERLKGVDSTLKIQPAELGDSAVYLCASSSDGGNTIYFGEGSWLTVV.